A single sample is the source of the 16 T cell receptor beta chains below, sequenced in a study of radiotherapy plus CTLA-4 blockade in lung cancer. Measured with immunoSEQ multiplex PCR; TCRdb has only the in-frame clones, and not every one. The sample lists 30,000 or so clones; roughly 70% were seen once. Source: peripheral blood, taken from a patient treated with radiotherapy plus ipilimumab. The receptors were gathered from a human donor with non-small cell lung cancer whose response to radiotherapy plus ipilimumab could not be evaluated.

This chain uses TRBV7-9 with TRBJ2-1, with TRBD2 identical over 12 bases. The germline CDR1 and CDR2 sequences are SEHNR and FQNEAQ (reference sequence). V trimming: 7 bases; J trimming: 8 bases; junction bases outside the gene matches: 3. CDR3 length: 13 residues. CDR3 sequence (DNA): TGTGCCAGCATCCTAGCGGGAGGGGATGAGCAGTTCTTC. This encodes CASILAGGDEQFF. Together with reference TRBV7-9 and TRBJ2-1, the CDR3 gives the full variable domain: DTGVSQNPRHKITKRGQNVTFRCDPISEHNRLYWYRQTLGQGPEFLTYFQNEAQLEKSRLLSDRFSAERPKGSFSTLEIQRTEQGDSAMYLCASILAGGDEQFFGPGTRLTVL.

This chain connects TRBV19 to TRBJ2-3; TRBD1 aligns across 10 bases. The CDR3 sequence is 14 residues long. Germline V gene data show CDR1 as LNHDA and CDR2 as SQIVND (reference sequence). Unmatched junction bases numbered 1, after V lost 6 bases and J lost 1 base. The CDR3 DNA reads TGTGCCAGTAGAGACAGGGGGCGCACAGATACGCAGTATTTT. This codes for CASRDRGRTDTQYF.

The CDR3 DNA reads TGTGCCAGTAGTAGGACTAGCGGGAGTGCGAATACGCAGTATTTT. This sequence encodes CASSRTSGSANTQYF. This chain uses TRBV19 with TRBJ2-3; 13 positions agree with TRBD2. The junction had 5 bases not matched to a gene; V was cut back by 4 bases and J by 7 bases. Germline lookup yields CDR1 LNHDA and CDR2 SQIVND (reference sequence). The CDR3 spans 15 residues.

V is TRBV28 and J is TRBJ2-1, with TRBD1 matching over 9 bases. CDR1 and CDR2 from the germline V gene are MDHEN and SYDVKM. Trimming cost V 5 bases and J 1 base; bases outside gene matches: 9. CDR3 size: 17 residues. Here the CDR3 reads CASSLPPGQGSYNEQFF. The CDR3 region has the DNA TGTGCCAGCAGTCTCCCACCCGGACAGGGGTCCTACAATGAGCAGTTCTTC.

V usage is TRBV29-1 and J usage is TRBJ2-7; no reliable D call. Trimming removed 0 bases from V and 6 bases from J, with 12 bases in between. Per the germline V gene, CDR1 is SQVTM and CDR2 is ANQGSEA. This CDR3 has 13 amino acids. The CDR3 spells CSVEETSNREQYF. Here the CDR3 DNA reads TGCAGCGTTGAAGAGACATCGAACCGCGAGCAGTACTTC.

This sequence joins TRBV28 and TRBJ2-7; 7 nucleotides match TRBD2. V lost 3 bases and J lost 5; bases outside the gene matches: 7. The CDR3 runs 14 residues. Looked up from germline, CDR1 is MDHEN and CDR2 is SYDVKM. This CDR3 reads CASSLGGNVDEQYF. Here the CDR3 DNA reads TGTGCCAGCAGTTTGGGGGGGAATGTGGACGAGCAGTACTTC. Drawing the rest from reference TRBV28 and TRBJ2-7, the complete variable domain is DVKVTQSSRYLVKRTGEKVFLECVQDMDHENMFWYRQDPGLGLRLIYFSYDVKMKEKGDIPEGYSVSREKKERFSLILESASTNQTSMYLCASSLGGNVDEQYFGPGTRLTVT.

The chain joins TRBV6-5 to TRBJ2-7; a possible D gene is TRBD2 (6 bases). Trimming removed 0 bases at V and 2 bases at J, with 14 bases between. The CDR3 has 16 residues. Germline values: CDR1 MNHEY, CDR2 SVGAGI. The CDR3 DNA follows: TGTGCCAGCAGTTACTCGGGCACTAGCAGAACCTACGAGCAGTACTTC. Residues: CASSYSGTSRTYEQYF.

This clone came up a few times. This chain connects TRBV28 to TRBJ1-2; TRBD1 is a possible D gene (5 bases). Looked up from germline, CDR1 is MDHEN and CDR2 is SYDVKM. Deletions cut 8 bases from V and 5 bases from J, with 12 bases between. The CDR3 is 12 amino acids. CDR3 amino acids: CASGGTAYGYTF. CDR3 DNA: TGTGCCAGCGGCGGGACCGCTTATGGCTACACCTTC.

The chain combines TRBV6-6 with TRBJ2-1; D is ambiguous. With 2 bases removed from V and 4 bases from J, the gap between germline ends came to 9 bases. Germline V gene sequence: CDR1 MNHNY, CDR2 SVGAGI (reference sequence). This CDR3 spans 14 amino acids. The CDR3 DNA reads TGTGCCAGCAGTTACCCGAGTGCTTACAATGAGCAGTTCTTC. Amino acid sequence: CASSYPSAYNEQFF.

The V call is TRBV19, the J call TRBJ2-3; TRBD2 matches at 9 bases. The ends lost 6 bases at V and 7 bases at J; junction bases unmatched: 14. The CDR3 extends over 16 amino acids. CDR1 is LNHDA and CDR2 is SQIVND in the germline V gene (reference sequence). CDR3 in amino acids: CASRPGTGLADHTQYF. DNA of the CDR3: TGTGCCAGTAGACCTGGGACGGGACTAGCCGATCATACGCAGTATTTT.

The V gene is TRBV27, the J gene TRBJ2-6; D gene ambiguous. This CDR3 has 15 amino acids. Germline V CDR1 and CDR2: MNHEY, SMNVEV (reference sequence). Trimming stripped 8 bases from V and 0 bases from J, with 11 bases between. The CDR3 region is CASSPSPSGANVLTF. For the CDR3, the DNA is TGTGCCAGCTCTCCGAGCCCCTCTGGGGCCAACGTCCTGACTTTC.

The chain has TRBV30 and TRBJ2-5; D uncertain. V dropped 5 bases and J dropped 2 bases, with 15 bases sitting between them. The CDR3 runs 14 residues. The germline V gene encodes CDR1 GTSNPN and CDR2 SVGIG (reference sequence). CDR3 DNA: TGTGCCTGGTTTAAAAAAGGCGGACAAGAGACCCAGTACTTC. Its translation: CAWFKKGGQETQYF.

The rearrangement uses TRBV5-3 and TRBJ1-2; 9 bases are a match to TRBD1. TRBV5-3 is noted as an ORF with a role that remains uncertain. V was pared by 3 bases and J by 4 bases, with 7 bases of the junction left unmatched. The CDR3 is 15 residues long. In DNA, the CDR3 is TGTGCCAGAAGCTCAAGCTTGGACAGGGGCTATGGCTACACCTTC. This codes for CARSSSLDRGYGYTF.

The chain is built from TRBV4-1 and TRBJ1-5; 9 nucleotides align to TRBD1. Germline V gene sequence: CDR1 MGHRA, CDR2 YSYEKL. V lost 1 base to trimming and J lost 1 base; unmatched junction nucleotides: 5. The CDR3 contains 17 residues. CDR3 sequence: CASSQGGTGLSNQPQHF. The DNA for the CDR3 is TGCGCCAGCAGCCAAGGGGGGACAGGGTTAAGCAATCAGCCCCAGCATTTT.

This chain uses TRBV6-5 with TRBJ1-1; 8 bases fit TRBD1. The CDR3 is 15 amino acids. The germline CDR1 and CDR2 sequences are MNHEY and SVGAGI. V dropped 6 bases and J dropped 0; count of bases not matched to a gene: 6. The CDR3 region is CASSRGQGMNTEAFF. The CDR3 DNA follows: TGTGCCAGCAGCCGCGGACAGGGAATGAACACTGAAGCTTTCTTT.

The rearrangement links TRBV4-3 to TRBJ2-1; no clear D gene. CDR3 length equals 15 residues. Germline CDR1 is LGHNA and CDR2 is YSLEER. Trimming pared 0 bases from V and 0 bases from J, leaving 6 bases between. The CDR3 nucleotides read TGCGCCAGCAGCCAAGATAAGAGCTCCTACAATGAGCAGTTCTTC. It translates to CASSQDKSSYNEQFF.